The 18 T cell receptor beta chains in this list originate from one sample, sequenced in a study of blood T cell repertoires in COVID-19. The table came from immunoSEQ multiplex PCR; TCRdb's copy has only in-frame clones and leaves some out. The repertoire consists of about 210,000 clones, with 75% to 90% occurring once and the leading ten covering about 4.6%. The sequenced material came from PBMCs or T cells enriched from blood (not recorded which). These receptor sequences come from a woman aged 30 to 39 who had been exposed to COVID-19.

V and J are TRBV7-7 and TRBJ1-1; D uncertain. Trimming removed 1 base at V and 4 bases at J, with 13 bases between. The CDR3 extends over 15 amino acids. Per the germline V gene, CDR1 is SSHAT and CDR2 is FNYEAQ (reference sequence). The CDR3 DNA reads TGTGCCAGCAGCTTAGTACCGGGGTTGGTCACTGAAGCTTTCTTT. It encodes CASSLVPGLVTEAFF.

The J gene is TRBJ1-5, the V gene TRBV30; TRBD1 aligns across 7 bases. This CDR3 is built from 14 residues. After removal of 1 base from V and 4 bases from J, the junction contained 4 bases not matched to a gene. Per the germline V gene, CDR1 is GTSNPN and CDR2 is SVGIG (reference sequence). CDR3 residues: CAWSGTGDNQPQHF. The CDR3 DNA follows: TGTGCCTGGAGTGGGACAGGAGATAATCAGCCCCAGCATTTT.

This sequence joins TRBV5-4 and TRBJ2-2; the match to TRBD2 covers 14 bases. There are 17 residues in the CDR3. Germline CDR1 is SGHNT and CDR2 is YYREEE (reference sequence). With V trimmed by 4 bases and J by 1 base, 3 bases remained unmatched. The CDR3 nucleotides are TGTGCCAGCAGCAGGACTAGCGGGGGGCTGAACACCGGGGAGCTGTTTTTT. It yields the protein CASSRTSGGLNTGELFF. Looking up the rest from reference TRBV5-4 and TRBJ2-2 gives the full variable domain: ETGVTQSPTHLIKTRGQQVTLRCSSQSGHNTVSWYQQALGQGPQFIFQYYREEENGRGNFPPRFSGLQFPNYSSELNVNALELDDSALYLCASSRTSGGLNTGELFFGEGSRLTVL.

The CDR3 spells CASSSAGQGPDEQFF. The CDR3 coding sequence is TGTGCCAGCAGTTCGGCGGGACAGGGGCCCGATGAGCAGTTCTTC. The rearrangement links TRBV6-5 to TRBJ2-1; TRBD1 matches at 10 bases. CDR1 MNHEY and CDR2 SVGAGI come from the germline V gene. J was trimmed by 8 bases and V by 4 bases; bases with no gene match: 8. The CDR3 length is 15 residues.

This chain joins TRBV27 and TRBJ2-1, with TRBD1 as a possible D gene (5 bases). The V gene lost 2 bases and the J gene lost 2 bases, with 13 bases spanning the gap. CDR3 length equals 16 residues. The germline CDR1 and CDR2 sequences are MNHEY and SMNVEV (reference sequence). The CDR3 bases are TGTGCCAGCAGTTTAGTCGAGGCAGGGCCCTACAATGAGCAGTTCTTC. Residues: CASSLVEAGPYNEQFF.

This clone was counted a single time. The chain recombines TRBV27 with TRBJ1-1; D is possibly TRBD1 (5 bases). CDR1 MNHEY and CDR2 SMNVEV come from the germline V gene (reference sequence). This CDR3 region has 15 residues. The V gene lost 5 bases and the J gene lost 0 bases, with 13 bases spanning the gap. Written as DNA, the CDR3 is TGTGCCAGCAGTCCAAGGACAAATATGAACACTGAAGCTTTCTTT. This codes for CASSPRTNMNTEAFF.

There are a few counts of this clone. The chain links TRBV19 to TRBJ1-1; 10 positions match TRBD1. With V trimmed by 10 bases and J by 3 bases, 5 bases remained unmatched. The germline V gene has CDR1 LNHDA and CDR2 SQIVND (reference sequence). The CDR3 is made up of 13 amino acids. CDR3 DNA: TGTGCCACCGGGACAGGGGTGGACACTGAAGCTTTCTTT. Residues: CATGTGVDTEAFF.

V usage is TRBV14 and J usage is TRBJ1-4, with 9 bases lining up with TRBD1. Germline lookup yields CDR1 SGHDN and CDR2 FVKESK. CDR3 length: 14 residues. Unmatched junction bases numbered 4, after V lost 4 bases and J lost 7 bases. CDR3 region: CASSLGTGSEKLFF. The DNA of the CDR3 is TGTGCCAGCAGCCTCGGGACAGGGAGTGAAAAACTGTTTTTT.

The J gene is TRBJ2-7, the V gene TRBV12-5; TRBD1 matches 7 bases. Trimming cost V 1 base and J 2 bases; bases outside gene matches: 5. From germline, CDR1 is LGHNT and CDR2 FRNRAP. This CDR3 is built from 15 residues. CDR3 region: CASGLDGTVPYEQYF. The CDR3 DNA reads as TGTGCTAGTGGTTTGGACGGGACAGTTCCCTACGAGCAGTACTTC.

The CDR3 spells CASSLFSSYTF. DNA for the CDR3: TGTGCCAGCAGCTTATTTAGTAGCTACACCTTC. The chain carries TRBV7-9 and TRBJ1-2; unclear D gene. Germline V lookup: CDR1 SEHNR, CDR2 FQNEAQ (reference sequence). The CDR3 covers 11 residues. With 2 bases removed from V and 9 bases from J, the gap between germline ends came to 7 bases.

The chain recombines TRBV11-2 with TRBJ1-6; D remains unclear. CDR3 length: 13 residues. The V end was cut by 5 bases, the J end by 5 bases, with 7 bases between. Germline V gene lookup returns CDR1 SGHAT and CDR2 FQNNGV. CDR3 region: CASSPSHNSPLHF. CDR3 sequence (DNA): TGTGCCAGCAGCCCTAGTCATAATTCACCCCTCCACTTT.

The rearrangement links TRBV28 to TRBJ2-7, with D perhaps TRBD2 (7 bases). V shed 7 bases and J shed 0 bases, with 13 bases lying between them. This CDR3 spans 14 amino acids. Per germline, CDR1 MDHEN and CDR2 SYDVKM. CDR3 DNA: TGTGCCAGCACCCCGGGGGGCAGCTCCTACGAGCAGTACTTC. Translation gives CASTPGGSSYEQYF.

CDR3 nucleotides: TGTGCCAGCAGTCAACAACGGGACAGGGGGATCACCTACGAGCAGTACTTC. Translating gives CASSQQRDRGITYEQYF. This chain connects TRBV6-6 to TRBJ2-7; the match to TRBD1 covers 11 bases. V lost 5 bases, J lost 2 bases, and 11 bases stayed unmatched. This CDR3 region has 17 residues. Germline assignment: CDR1 MNHNY and CDR2 SVGAGI (reference sequence).

CDR3: CASSLGLASTDTQYF. Written as DNA, the CDR3 is TGTGCCAGCAGCCTGGGACTAGCGAGCACAGATACGCAGTATTTT. The chain recombines TRBV9 with TRBJ2-3, with 10 bases matching TRBD2. The CDR3 is 15 amino acids. CDR1 SGDLS and CDR2 YYNGEE come from the germline V gene. After removal of 4 bases from V and 0 bases from J, the junction contained 2 bases not matched to a gene.

The J gene is TRBJ1-1, the V gene TRBV19, with D maybe TRBD1 (6 bases). This CDR3 region has 14 residues. Germline V lookup: CDR1 LNHDA, CDR2 SQIVND (reference sequence). V lost 9 bases and J lost 2, with 16 bases in between. This CDR3 reads CASLGQTANTEAFF. The CDR3 region has the DNA TGTGCCAGCCTAGGACAGACAGCTAACACTGAAGCTTTCTTT.

The chain couples TRBV5-1 to TRBJ2-7; D is unclear. CDR3 length equals 15 residues. Trimming shortened V by 4 bases and J by 2 bases, and 16 bases separated the two germline ends. In germline, CDR1 is SGHRS, CDR2 YFSETQ. CDR3 DNA: TGCGCCAGCAGCCCCGGGTGGCCTTTAACCTACGAGCAGTACTTC. It yields the protein CASSPGWPLTYEQYF.

This clone has just one count. The chain uses TRBV24-1 and TRBJ1-5, with no clear D. Trimming pared 4 bases from V and 4 bases from J, leaving 10 bases between. The CDR3 contains 14 residues. Germline-derived CDR1 and CDR2 are KGHDR and SFDVKD. The CDR3 DNA reads as TGTGCCACCAGTGACCCCGGGAAAAATCAGCCCCAGCATTTT. This codes for CATSDPGKNQPQHF.

J is TRBJ2-7 and V is TRBV12-5; D is perhaps TRBD1 (7 bases). The V and J ends lost 5 bases and 3 bases respectively, with 11 bases between them. The CDR3 length is 13 residues. Germline-derived CDR1 and CDR2 are LGHNT and FRNRAP. The CDR3 loop is CASGAGQSYEQYF. The DNA of the CDR3 is TGTGCTAGTGGTGCGGGACAGAGCTACGAGCAGTACTTC.